This T cell receptor (beta chain) was profiled in a study of cytotoxic CD8 clonotypes in ibrutinib-treated CLL. Sequencing was performed with immunoSEQ multiplex PCR; in TCRdb, only in-frame clones are kept and a portion is missing. This table holds about 300,000 clones, less than 85% found once. V lost 7 bases to trimming and J lost 2 bases; unmatched junction nucleotides: 11. The CDR3 has 16 residues. The V gene's germline CDR1 is MNHNY and CDR2 SVGAGI (reference sequence). This receptor was taken from a human donor with chronic lymphocytic leukemia. J is TRBJ2-3 and V is TRBV6-6; 8 bases map to TRBD2. The specimen was PBMCs, collected at disease progression, from a patient treated with ibrutinib. CDR3 residues: CASISERGSVTDTQYF. The CDR3, as DNA: TGTGCCAGCATTTCAGAGCGGGGGTCTGTCACAGATACGCAGTATTTT.